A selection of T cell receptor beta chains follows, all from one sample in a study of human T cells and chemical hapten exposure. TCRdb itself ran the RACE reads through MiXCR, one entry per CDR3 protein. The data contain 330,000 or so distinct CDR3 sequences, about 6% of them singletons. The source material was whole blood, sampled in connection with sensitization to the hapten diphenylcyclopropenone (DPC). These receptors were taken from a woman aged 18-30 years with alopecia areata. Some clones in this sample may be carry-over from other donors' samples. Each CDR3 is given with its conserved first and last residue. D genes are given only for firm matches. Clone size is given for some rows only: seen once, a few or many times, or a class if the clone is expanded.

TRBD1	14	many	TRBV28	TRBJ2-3	TGTGCCAGCAGTTCAGGACAGGGCACAGATACGCAGTATTTT	CASSSGQGTDTQYF
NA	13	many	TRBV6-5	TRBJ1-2	TGTGCCAGCAGACCCAGGACAGCCAAAGGCTACACCTTC	CASRPRTAKGYTF
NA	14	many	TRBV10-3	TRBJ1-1	TGTGCCATCAGTGACCCCCCAGGGAACACTGAAGCTTTCTTT	CAISDPPGNTEAFF
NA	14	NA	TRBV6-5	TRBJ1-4	TGTGCCAGCAGTTTAGCGAGACAGAATGAAAAACTGTTTTTT	CASSLARQNEKLFF
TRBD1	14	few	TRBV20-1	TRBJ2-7	TGCAGTGCTAATACCGGGACAGGGTCCTACGAGCAGTACTTC	CSANTGTGSYEQYF
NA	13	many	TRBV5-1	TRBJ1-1	TGCGCCAGCAGCTTTAATCCGTTCGCTGAAGCTTTCTTT	CASSFNPFAEAFF
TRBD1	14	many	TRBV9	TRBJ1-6	TGTGCCAGCAGCCCAGGGGGTTGGGATTCACCCCTCCACTTT	CASSPGGWDSPLHF
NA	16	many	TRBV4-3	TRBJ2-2	TGCGCCAGCAGCCATAAAGGAAGGGGAGCGGCCGGGGAGCTGTTTTTT	CASSHKGRGAAGELFF
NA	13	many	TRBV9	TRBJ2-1	TGTGCCAGCAGCGTAGAGGGATGGGGTGAGCAGTTCTTC	CASSVEGWGEQFF
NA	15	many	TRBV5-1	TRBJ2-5	TGCGCCAGCAGCATAGGAGTAGCGGCGGGCGAGACCCAGTACTTC	CASSIGVAAGETQYF
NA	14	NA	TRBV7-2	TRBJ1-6	TGTGCCAGCAGCCTCGTAGGGACTAATTCACCCCTCCACTTT	CASSLVGTNSPLHF
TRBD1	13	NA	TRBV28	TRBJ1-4	TGTGCCAGCAGGGCAGGGGGGCCCGAAAAACTGTTTTTT	CASRAGGPEKLFF
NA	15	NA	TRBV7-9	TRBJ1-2	TGTGCCAGCAGCTTAGGCACAGGAACCCGTAATGGCTACACCTTC	CASSLGTGTRNGYTF
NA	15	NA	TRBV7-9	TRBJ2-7	TGTGCCAGCAGCCCCGAACGGACAGAGACCTACGAGCAGTACTTC	CASSPERTETYEQYF
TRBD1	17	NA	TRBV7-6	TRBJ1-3	TGTGCCAGCAGCTCCACTGGGACAGGGAACTCTGGAAACACCATATATTTT	CASSSTGTGNSGNTIYF
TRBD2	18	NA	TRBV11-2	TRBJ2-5	TGTGCCAGCAGCTTAGACAGGGCTAGCGGAGGCCCTGAAGAGACCCAGTACTTC	CASSLDRASGGPEETQYF
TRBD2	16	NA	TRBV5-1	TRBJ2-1	TGCGCCAGCAGCTTCACTAGCGGTTTCTCCTACAATGAGCAGTTCTTC	CASSFTSGFSYNEQFF
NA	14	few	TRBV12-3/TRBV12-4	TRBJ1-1	TGTGCCAGCAGTCTCCAGACAGGTCAGACTGAAGCTTTCTTT	CASSLQTGQTEAFF
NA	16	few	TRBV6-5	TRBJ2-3	TGTGCCAGCAGTTACGGGACGGGCCTAAGCACAGATACGCAGTATTTT	CASSYGTGLSTDTQYF
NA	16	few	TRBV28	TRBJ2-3	TGTGCCAGCAGTGTAACCGCTCCGCACCTCACAGATACGCAGTATTTT	CASSVTAPHLTDTQYF
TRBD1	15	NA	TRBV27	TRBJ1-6	TGTGCCAGCAGTAGGGGGACAGGGCGGGATTCACCCCTCCACTTT	CASSRGTGRDSPLHF
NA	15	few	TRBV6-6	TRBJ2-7	TGTGCCAGCAGTTACCTTAACAGGCCCCCCTACGAGCAGTACTTC	CASSYLNRPPYEQYF
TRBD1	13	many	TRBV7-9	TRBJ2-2	TGTGCCAGCAGCGGGGACAGCACCGGGGAGCTGTTTTTT	CASSGDSTGELFF